This T cell receptor (beta chain) appears in the sequencing data of a study of shared clonotypes between healthy human individuals. CDR3 length: 15 residues. Germline CDR1 and CDR2: KGHSH and LQKENI. The trim removed 2 bases at V and 0 bases at J, leaving 1 base unmatched. Deep was the level at which the assay was run. Several immunoSEQ plates held equal portions of the genomic DNA taken from each subset. Each sorted subset replicate got 200 ng genomic DNA, tens of thousands of genomes. This table comes from immunoSEQ multiplex PCR, and its TCRdb copy is limited to in-frame clones, with some not included. The table lists 1.6 million or so clones, about 98.5% of them singletons.

The clonotype originates from a man aged 25 to 40 in good health. The V gene is TRBV18, the J gene TRBJ2-1; 7 nucleotides align to TRBD1. Sequencing was done on a sample of naive CD4+ T cells sorted from blood. Subset here: CD45RA+ positively selected. The CDR3 DNA reads TGTGCCAGCTCACCAGGGACAGCCTCCTACAATGAGCAGTTCTTC. Protein: CASSPGTASYNEQFF.